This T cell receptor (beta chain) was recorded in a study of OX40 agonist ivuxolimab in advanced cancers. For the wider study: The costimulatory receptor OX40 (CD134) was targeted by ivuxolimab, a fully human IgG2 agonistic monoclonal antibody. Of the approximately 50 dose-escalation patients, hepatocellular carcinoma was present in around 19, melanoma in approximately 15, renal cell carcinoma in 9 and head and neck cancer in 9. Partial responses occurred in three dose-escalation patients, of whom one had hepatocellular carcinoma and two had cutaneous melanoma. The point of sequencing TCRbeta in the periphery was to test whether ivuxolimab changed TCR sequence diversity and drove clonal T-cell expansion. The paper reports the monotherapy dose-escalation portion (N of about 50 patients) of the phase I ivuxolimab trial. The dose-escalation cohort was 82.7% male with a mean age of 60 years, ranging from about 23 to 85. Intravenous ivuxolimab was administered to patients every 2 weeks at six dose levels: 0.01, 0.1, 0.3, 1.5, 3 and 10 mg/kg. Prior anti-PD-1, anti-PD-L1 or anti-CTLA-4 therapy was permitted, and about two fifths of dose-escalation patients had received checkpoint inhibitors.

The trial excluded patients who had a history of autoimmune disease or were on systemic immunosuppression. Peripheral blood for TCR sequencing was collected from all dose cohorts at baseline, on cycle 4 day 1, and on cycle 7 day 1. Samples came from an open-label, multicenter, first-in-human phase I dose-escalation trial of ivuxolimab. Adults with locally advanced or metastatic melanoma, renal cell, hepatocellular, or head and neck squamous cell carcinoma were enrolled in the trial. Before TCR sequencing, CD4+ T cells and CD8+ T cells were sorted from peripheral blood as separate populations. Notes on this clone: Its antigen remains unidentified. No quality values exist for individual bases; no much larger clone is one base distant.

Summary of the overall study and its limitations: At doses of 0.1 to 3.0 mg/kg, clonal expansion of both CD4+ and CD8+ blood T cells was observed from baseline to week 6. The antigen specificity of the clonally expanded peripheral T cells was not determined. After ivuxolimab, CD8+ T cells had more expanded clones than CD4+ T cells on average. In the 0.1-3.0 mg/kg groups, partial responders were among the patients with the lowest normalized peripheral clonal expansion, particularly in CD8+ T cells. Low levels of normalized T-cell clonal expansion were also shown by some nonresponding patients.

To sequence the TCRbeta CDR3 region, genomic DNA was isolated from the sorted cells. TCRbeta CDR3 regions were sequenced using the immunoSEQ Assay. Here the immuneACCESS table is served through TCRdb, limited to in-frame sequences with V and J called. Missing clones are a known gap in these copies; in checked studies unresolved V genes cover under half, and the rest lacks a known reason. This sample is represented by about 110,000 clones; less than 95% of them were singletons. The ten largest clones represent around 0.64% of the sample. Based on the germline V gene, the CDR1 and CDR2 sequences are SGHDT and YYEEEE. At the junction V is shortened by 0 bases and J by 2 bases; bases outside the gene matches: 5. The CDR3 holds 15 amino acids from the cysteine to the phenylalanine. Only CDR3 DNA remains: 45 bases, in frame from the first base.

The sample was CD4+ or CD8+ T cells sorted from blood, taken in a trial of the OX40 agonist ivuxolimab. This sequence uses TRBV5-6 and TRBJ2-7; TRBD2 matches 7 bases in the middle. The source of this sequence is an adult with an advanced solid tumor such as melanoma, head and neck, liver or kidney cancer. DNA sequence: TGTGCCAGCAGCTTGGAACTAGCGCTGCCCTACGAGCAGTACTTC. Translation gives CASSLELALPYEQYF.